Presented here are 13 T cell receptor beta chains from one specimen sequenced in a study of T-cell reconstitution after alpha-beta-depleted transplantation in children (dated by TCRdb to the mid-2010s). The intended sense of this specimen's treatment or condition label: allogeneic hematopoietic cell transplantation with graft depleted of TCRalphabeta T cells and CD19 B cells. The library was produced with PCR. Sequencing was carried out with an Illumina HiSeq 2500. Molecular barcoding was employed in the preparation of TCR libraries, with unique molecular identifiers being used to normalize TCRbeta repertoire quantification. TCRdb trimmed the raw reads at Q25, called clones with MiXCR and kept productive beta chains. Each entry is one CDR3 protein sequence, shown with its most common DNA and genes. The table for this sample lists roughly 200,000 distinct CDR3 sequences; 11% of them were counted only once. The ten largest clones capture 28% of the sample.

The starting material was PBMCs, obtained before TCRalphabeta/CD19-depleted stem cell transplant. Every receptor here comes from a child less than two years old with acute myeloid leukemia, due to receive a stem cell transplant.

This clonotype was seen just once. A much larger clone sits a single nucleotide away, making a read error possible. This rearrangement joins TRBV10-2 to TRBJ2-1; D is uncertain. CDR1 is WSHSY and CDR2 is SAAADI in the germline V gene. The CDR3 has 12 amino acids. V gave up 3 bases and J gave up 9 bases, with 9 bases separating them. CDR3 DNA sequence: TGCGCCAGCAGTGATGAAGGCTTTGAGCAGTTCTTC. This encodes CASSDEGFEQFF.

This clonotype showed up many times. The chain links TRBV7-9 to TRBJ2-3; D is unclear. This CDR3 comprises 13 residues. V was cut by 5 bases and J by 6 bases, with 12 bases left in between. Germline V CDR1 and CDR2: SEHNR, FQNEAQ (reference sequence). The CDR3 coding sequence is TGTGCCAGCAGCCCCAAGTGGGCGGATACGCAGTATTTT. It codes for CASSPKWADTQYF.

This clonotype was picked up many times. This chain uses TRBV28 with TRBJ2-3; D remains ambiguous. Germline CDR1 reads MDHEN; CDR2 reads SYDVKM. Trimming took off 8 bases at V and 0 bases at J, with 9 bases between the two ends. This CDR3 contains 13 residues. The CDR3: CASVTPSTDTQYF. CDR3 DNA sequence: TGTGCCAGCGTCACCCCTAGCACAGATACGCAGTATTTT.

This clonotype was seen more than once but under ten times. The rearrangement uses TRBV3-1 and TRBJ2-7; weak D call: TRBD2 (5 bases). This CDR3 has 15 amino acids. Germline CDR1 is LGHDT and CDR2 is YNNKEL (reference sequence). V lost 0 bases and J lost 5, with 14 bases in between. For the CDR3, the DNA is TGTGCCAGCAGCCAAGAGGCCGGGGTCAGGAACGAGCAGTACTTC. This sequence encodes CASSQEAGVRNEQYF.

At least ten counts were recorded for this clonotype. The chain is built from TRBV18 and TRBJ1-1, with 7 bases identical to TRBD1. This CDR3 is 16 amino acids long. CDR1 is KGHSH, CDR2 LQKENI, per germline. V lost 2 bases to trimming and J lost 0 bases; unmatched junction nucleotides: 6. CDR3 loop: CASSPGRGLVNTEAFF. CDR3 nucleotides: TGTGCCAGCTCACCAGGTAGGGGGCTCGTGAACACTGAAGCTTTCTTT.

This clonotype was seen ten or more times. This sequence joins TRBV10-3 and TRBJ2-1, with D uncertain. V shed 0 bases and J shed 0 bases, with 6 bases lying between them. The germline CDR1 and CDR2 sequences are ENHRY and SYGVKD. The CDR3 is made up of 15 amino acids. CDR3 amino acids: CAISESWSSYNEQFF. Written as DNA, the CDR3 is TGTGCCATCAGTGAGTCGTGGAGCTCCTACAATGAGCAGTTCTTC.

This chain joins TRBV4-3 and TRBJ2-2; 10 positions match TRBD2. J gave up 4 bases and V 3 bases, and 8 bases lay outside the gene matches. Germline CDR1 LGHNA, CDR2 YSLEER. CDR3 size: 17 residues. The CDR3 nucleotides are TGCGCCAGCAGCCACCCTCTAGCGGGAGATCCCACCGGGGAGCTGTTTTTT. It encodes CASSHPLAGDPTGELFF.

This clonotype showed up many times. The chain is built from TRBV6-4 and TRBJ2-2; 8 nucleotides match TRBD2. Germline V gene sequence: CDR1 MRHNA, CDR2 SNTAGT. The V gene end was trimmed by 2 bases and the J gene end by 0 bases; junction bases not matched to a gene: 2. This CDR3 contains 16 residues. The CDR3 DNA is TGTGCCAGCAGTGACACGGGACTAGCGAACACCGGGGAGCTGTTTTTT. Its protein product is CASSDTGLANTGELFF.

This clonotype has at least ten counts. The V gene is TRBV7-6, the J gene TRBJ2-7; the match to TRBD2 covers 16 bases. Germline trimming cut 1 base from V and 7 bases from J; bases unmatched to any gene: 7. Germline V CDR1 and CDR2: SGHVS, FNYEAQ. CDR3 length equals 17 residues. This CDR3 reads CASSLVGLAGGPGEQYF. For the CDR3, the DNA is TGTGCCAGCAGCTTAGTGGGACTAGCGGGAGGGCCGGGGGAGCAGTACTTC. The whole variable domain, filled in from reference TRBV7-6 and TRBJ2-7, reads GAGVSQSPRYKVTKRGQDVALRCDPISGHVSLYWYRQALGQGPEFLTYFNYEAQQDKSGLPNDRFSAERPEGSISTLTIQRTEQRDSAMYRCASSLVGLAGGPGEQYFGPGTRLTVT.

This chain links TRBV3-1 with TRBJ1-6; the match to TRBD1 covers 7 bases. Looked up from germline, CDR1 is LGHDT and CDR2 is YNNKEL (reference sequence). The CDR3 sequence is 14 residues long. J lost 13 bases, V lost 2 bases, and 8 bases had no gene match. This chain's CDR3 is CASSQKGGLAPLHF. In DNA form, the CDR3 reads TGTGCCAGCAGCCAAAAAGGGGGCTTGGCGCCCCTCCACTTT.

The table lists this clonotype with many counts. This chain joins TRBV5-1 and TRBJ2-2; the D is unclear. Germline V gene lookup returns CDR1 SGHRS and CDR2 YFSETQ. The V end lost 2 bases, the J end lost 7 bases, and 12 bases lay between the germline ends. This CDR3 contains 14 residues. This CDR3 reads CASSFADNFGELFF. The CDR3 coding sequence is TGCGCCAGCAGCTTTGCAGATAACTTCGGGGAGCTGTTTTTT.

This clonotype was picked up many times. The CDR3: CATGPVRDEQFF. The CDR3 nucleotides are TGTGCCACCGGCCCCGTGAGGGATGAGCAGTTCTTC. The chain recombines TRBV27 with TRBJ2-1; D may be TRBD2 (5 bases). There are 12 residues in the CDR3. Trimming pared 10 bases from V and 8 bases from J, leaving 15 bases between. Germline V lookup: CDR1 MNHEY, CDR2 SMNVEV (reference sequence).

V is TRBV23-1 and J is TRBJ2-7; D is unresolved. TRBV23-1 is recorded as an ORF, its role being uncertain. CDR3 size: 18 residues. The V gene lost 0 bases and the J gene lost 6 bases, with 24 bases spanning the gap. DNA of the CDR3: TGCGCCAGCAGTCAATCCCACTCACCTGGCCCCTGCTTGTGCGAGCAGTACTTC. Translation: CASSQSHSPGPCLCEQYF.